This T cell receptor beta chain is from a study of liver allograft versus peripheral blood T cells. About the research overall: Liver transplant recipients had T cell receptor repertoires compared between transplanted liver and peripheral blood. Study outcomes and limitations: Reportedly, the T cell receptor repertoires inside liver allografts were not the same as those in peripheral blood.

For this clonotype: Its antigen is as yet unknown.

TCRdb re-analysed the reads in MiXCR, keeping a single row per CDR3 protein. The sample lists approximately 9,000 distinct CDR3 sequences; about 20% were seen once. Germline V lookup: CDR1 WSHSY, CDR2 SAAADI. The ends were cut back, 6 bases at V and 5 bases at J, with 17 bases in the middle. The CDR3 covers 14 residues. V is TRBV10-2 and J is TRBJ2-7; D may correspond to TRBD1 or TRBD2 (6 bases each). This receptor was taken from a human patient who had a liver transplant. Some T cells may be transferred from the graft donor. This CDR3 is CASSSQGLRDEQYF. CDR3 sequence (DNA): TGCGCCAGCAGCTCACAGGGACTCAGGGACGAGCAGTACTTC.